The clone carrying this T cell receptor (beta chain) showed up many times. The antigen is not known. This entry comes from a study of CD8 T cells in ankylosing spondylitis. Broader study findings: Disease-linked clones reportedly concentrated significantly in matched ankylosing spondylitis synovial fluid. The study identified a TCR beta motif of several highly homologous variants that appeared characteristic of ankylosing spondylitis blood.

TCRdb passed the 5' RACE reads through MiXCR, listing each CDR3 protein once. The data contain around 490,000 distinct CDR3 sequences, roughly 5.2% of them singletons. Germline CDR1 MNHEY, CDR2 SVGEGT. The CDR3 loop spans 19 amino acids. The V and J ends lost 0 bases and 0 bases respectively, with 20 bases between them. Sample: blood, either unsorted or a sorted T cell fraction (not recorded which). The chain uses TRBV6-2 or TRBV6-3 and TRBJ1-1, with D perhaps TRBD1 (5 bases). The origin of this receptor is a male donor with ankylosing spondylitis. CDR3 in amino acids: CASSYSLFPGTDMNTEAFF. For the CDR3, the DNA is TGTGCCAGCAGTTACTCGTTGTTCCCTGGGACGGATATGAACACTGAAGCTTTCTTT.